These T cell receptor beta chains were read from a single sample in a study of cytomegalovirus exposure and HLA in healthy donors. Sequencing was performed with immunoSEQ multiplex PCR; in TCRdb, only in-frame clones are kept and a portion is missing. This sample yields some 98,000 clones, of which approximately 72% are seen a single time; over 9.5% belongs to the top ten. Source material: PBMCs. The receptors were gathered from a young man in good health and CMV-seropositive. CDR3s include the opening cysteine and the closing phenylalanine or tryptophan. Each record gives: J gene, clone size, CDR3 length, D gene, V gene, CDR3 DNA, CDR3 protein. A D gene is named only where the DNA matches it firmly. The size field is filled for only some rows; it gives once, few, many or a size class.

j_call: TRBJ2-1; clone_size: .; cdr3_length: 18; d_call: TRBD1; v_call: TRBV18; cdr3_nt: TGTGCCAGCTCACCTCGAAAAACCCAGGGGGCTAACTACAATGAGCAGTTCTTC; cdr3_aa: CASSPRKTQGANYNEQFF
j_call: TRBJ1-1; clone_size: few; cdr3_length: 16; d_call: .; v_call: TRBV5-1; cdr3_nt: TGCGCCAGCAGCCTACAGGGTCCCCACGGTGGCACTGAAGCTTTCTTT; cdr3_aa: CASSLQGPHGGTEAFF
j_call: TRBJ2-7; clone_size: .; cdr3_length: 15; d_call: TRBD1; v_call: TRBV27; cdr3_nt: TGTGCCAGCAGTTTACAGGACAGGATCTCCTACGAGCAGTACTTC; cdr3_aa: CASSLQDRISYEQYF
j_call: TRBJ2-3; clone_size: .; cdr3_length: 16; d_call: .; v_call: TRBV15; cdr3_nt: TGTGCCACCAGCAGCGGTAGGAGGACTAGCACAGATACGCAGTATTTT; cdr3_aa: CATSSGRRTSTDTQYF
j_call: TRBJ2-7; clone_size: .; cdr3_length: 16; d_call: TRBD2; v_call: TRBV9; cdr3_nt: TGTGCCAGCAGCCCGAGGACTAGCGGCAGCTCCTACGAGCAGTACTTC; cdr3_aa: CASSPRTSGSSYEQYF
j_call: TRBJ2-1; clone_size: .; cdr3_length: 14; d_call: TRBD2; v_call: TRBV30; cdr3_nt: TGTGCCTGGAGTTTCGGGGGGGGCACCAATGAGCAGTTCTTC; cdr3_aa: CAWSFGGGTNEQFF
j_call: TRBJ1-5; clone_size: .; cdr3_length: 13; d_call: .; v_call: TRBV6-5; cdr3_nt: TGTGCCAGCAGTTACTCAAGAGATCAGCCCCAGCATTTT; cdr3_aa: CASSYSRDQPQHF
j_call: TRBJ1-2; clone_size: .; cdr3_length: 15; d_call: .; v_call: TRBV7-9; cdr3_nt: TGTGCCAGCAGCCGGCCACGGGCGGGGAGTGATGGCTACACCTTC; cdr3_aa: CASSRPRAGSDGYTF
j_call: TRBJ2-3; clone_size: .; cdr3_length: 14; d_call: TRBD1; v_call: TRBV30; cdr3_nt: TGTGCCTGGAGCCCCGGCCAGGGGGAGGATACGCAGTATTTT; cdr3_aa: CAWSPGQGEDTQYF
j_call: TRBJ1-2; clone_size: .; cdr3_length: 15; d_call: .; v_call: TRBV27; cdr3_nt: TGTGCCAGCAGTTCCCGGACTGGTTGGGGCTATGGCTACACCTTC; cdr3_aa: CASSSRTGWGYGYTF
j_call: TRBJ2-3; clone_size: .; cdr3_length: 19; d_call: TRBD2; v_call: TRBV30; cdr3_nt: TGTGCCTGGATTCGAGGGACTTATGGACTAGCGGGGCAAACAGATACGCAGTATTTT; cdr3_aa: CAWIRGTYGLAGQTDTQYF
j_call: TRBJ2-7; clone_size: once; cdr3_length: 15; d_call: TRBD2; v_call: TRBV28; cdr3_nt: TGTGCCAGCAGGGATATAGCGGGGGGGCCGTACGAGCAGTACTTC; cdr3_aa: CASRDIAGGPYEQYF
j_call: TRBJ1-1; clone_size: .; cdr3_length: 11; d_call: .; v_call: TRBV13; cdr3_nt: TGTGCCAGCAGCTTATCTTCGGAAGCTTTCTTT; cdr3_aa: CASSLSSEAFF
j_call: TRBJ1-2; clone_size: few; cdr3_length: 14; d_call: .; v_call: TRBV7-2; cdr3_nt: TGTGCCAGCAGCTATCAACAGGGAAACTATGGCTACACCTTC; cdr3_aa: CASSYQQGNYGYTF
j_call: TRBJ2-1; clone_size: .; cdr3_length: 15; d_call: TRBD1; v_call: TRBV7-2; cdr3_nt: TGTGCCAGCAGCTTAGCGAGGGGACAGTACAATGAGCAGTTCTTC; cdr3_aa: CASSLARGQYNEQFF
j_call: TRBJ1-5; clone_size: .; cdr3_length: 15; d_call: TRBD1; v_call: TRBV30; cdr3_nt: TGTGCCTGGAGTATCCCGACAGGGGGAGGGCAGCCCCAGCATTTT; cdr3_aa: CAWSIPTGGGQPQHF
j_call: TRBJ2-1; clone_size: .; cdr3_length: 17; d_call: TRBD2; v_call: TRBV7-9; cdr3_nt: TGTGCCAGCAGCTCCCCAATGGGGGAGGGAAGGGGCAATGAGCAGTTCTTC; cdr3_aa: CASSSPMGEGRGNEQFF
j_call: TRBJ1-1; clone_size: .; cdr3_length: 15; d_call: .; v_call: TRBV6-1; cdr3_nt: TGTGCCAGCAGCGTTTCTACAGGATGGAGCACTGAAGCTTTCTTT; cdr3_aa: CASSVSTGWSTEAFF
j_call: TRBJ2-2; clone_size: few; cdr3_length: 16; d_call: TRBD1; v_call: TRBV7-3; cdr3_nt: TGTGCCAGCAGCCCCCACCGGACAGGGAACACCGGGGAGCTGTTTTTT; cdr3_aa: CASSPHRTGNTGELFF
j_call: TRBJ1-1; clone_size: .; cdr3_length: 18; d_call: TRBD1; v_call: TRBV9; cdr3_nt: TGTGCCAGCAGCGTAGGTGAAGGGCAGGGGGCCTCGACCACTGAAGCTTTCTTT; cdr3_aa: CASSVGEGQGASTTEAFF
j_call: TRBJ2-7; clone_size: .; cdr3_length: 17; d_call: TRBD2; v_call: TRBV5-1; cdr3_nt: TGCGCCAGCAGCTTGGCCCGGACTAGCGGGGGGACCTACGAGCAGTACTTC; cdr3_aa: CASSLARTSGGTYEQYF
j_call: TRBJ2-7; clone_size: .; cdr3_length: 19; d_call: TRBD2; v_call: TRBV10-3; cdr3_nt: TGTGCCATCAGTGGAAGGGGGACTAGCGGGGGGCCGGTCTCCTACGAGCAGTACTTC; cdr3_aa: CAISGRGTSGGPVSYEQYF
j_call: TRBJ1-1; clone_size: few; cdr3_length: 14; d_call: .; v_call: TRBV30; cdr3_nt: TGTGCCTGGAGGCCACCGGGAGGGAACACTGAAGCTTTCTTT; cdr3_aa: CAWRPPGGNTEAFF
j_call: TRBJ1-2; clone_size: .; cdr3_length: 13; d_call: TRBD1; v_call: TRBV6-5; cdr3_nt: TGTGCCAGCGCAGGACAGGGGGGGAATGGCTACACCTTC; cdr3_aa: CASAGQGGNGYTF
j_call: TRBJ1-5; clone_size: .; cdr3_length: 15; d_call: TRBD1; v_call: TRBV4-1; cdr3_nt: TGCGCCAGCAGCCAAGGGACAGGGAGCAATCAGCCCCAGCATTTT; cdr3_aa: CASSQGTGSNQPQHF
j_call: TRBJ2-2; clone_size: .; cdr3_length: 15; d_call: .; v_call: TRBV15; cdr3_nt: TGTGCCACCAGCAGAGATAGGGGGACCACCGGGGAGCTGTTTTTT; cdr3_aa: CATSRDRGTTGELFF
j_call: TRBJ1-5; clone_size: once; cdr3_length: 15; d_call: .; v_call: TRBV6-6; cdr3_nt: TGTGCCAGCAGTTACTCCGGGACATCGAGTCTCCCCCAGCATTTT; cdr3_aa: CASSYSGTSSLPQHF
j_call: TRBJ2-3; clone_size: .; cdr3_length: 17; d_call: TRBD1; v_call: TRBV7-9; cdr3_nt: TGTGCCAGCAGCTCCACAGGGGGCAGAGTAGTCACAGATACGCAGTATTTT; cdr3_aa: CASSSTGGRVVTDTQYF
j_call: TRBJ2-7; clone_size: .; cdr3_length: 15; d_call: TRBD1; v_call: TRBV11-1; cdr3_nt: TGTGCCAGCAGCCCGCGGGACAGGGTTGTCTACGAGCAGTACTTC; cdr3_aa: CASSPRDRVVYEQYF
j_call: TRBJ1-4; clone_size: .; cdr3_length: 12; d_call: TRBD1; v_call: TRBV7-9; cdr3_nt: TGTGCCAGCAGCCGGACAGGGCCTGAACTGTTTTTT; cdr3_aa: CASSRTGPELFF
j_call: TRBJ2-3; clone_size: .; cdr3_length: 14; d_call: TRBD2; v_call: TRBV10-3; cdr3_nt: TGTGCCACCTTAGCGGGGGGGCAAACAGATACGCAGTATTTT; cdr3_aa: CATLAGGQTDTQYF
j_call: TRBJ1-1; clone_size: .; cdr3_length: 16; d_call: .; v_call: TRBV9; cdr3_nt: TGTGCCAGCAGCGTTGAAACAGGCTCCCCCCGCACTGAAGCTTTCTTT; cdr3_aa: CASSVETGSPRTEAFF
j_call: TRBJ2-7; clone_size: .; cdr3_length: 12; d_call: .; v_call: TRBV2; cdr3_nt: TGTGCCAGCAGTGCTAGCTCCTACGAGCAGTACTTC; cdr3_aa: CASSASSYEQYF
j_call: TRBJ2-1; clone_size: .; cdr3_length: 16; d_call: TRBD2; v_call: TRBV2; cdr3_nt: TGTGCCAGCAGTGACCCAGCGGGGGACGTCTACAATGAGCAGTTCTTC; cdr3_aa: CASSDPAGDVYNEQFF
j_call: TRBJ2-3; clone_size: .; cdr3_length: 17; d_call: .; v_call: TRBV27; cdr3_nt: TGTGCCAGCAGTTTCCTTCGCCCAGTATCAGGCACAGATACGCAGTATTTT; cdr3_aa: CASSFLRPVSGTDTQYF
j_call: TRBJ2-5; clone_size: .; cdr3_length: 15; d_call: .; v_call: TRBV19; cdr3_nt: TGTGCCAGTAGTTCAGGGACTAGACAGGGCGAGACCCAGTACTTC; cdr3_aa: CASSSGTRQGETQYF
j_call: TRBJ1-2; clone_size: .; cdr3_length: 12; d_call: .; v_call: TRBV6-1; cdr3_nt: TGTGCCAGCAGACTGACAGGCTATGGCTACACCTTC; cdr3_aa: CASRLTGYGYTF
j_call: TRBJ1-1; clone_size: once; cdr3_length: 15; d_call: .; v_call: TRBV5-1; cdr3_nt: TGCGCCAGCAGCAGTAGACAGGCGGAGAACACTGAAGCTTTCTTT; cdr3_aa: CASSSRQAENTEAFF
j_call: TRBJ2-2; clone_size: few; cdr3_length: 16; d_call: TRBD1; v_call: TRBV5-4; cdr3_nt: TGTGCCAGCAGTCTCCCCGGACAGGGCGGCACCGGGGAGCTGTTTTTT; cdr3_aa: CASSLPGQGGTGELFF
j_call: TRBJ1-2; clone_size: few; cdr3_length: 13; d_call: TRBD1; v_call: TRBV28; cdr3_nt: TGTGCCAGCAGACCGGGACAGACCGATGGCTACACCTTC; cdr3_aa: CASRPGQTDGYTF
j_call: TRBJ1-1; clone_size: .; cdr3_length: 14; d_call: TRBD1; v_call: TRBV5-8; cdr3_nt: TGTGCCAGCAAGAGGGGCAGGGGGCGCACTGAAGCTTTCTTT; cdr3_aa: CASKRGRGRTEAFF
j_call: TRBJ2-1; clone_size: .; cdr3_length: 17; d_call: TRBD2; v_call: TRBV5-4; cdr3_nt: TGTGCCAGCAGCAGCCGGGGGGGCCCTCCGCCTTACAATGAGCAGTTCTTC; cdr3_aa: CASSSRGGPPPYNEQFF
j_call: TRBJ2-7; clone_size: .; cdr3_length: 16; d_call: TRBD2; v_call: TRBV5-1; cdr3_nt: TGCGCCAGCAGCTTGGATTCGACTAGCGGGGGTTACGAGCAGTACTTC; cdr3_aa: CASSLDSTSGGYEQYF